This TCR beta chain originates from a study of blood T cell repertoires in COVID-19. TCRdb keeps only in-frame clones here, not all; method: immunoSEQ multiplex PCR. The sample contains a few hundred thousand clones, 65% to 85% of which appear only once. With 10 bases removed from V and 0 bases from J, the gap between germline ends came to 15 bases. The CDR3 has 14 amino acids. Germline V gene sequence: CDR1 MNHEY, CDR2 SVGAGI. The receptor was isolated from a man aged 45 to 65 with active or convalescent COVID-19. This chain connects TRBV6-5 to TRBJ1-1; D call uncertain. Specimen: peripheral blood. CDR3 loop: CAITAGPMNTEAFF. CDR3 bases: TGTGCCATCACCGCGGGCCCTATGAACACTGAAGCTTTCTTT.